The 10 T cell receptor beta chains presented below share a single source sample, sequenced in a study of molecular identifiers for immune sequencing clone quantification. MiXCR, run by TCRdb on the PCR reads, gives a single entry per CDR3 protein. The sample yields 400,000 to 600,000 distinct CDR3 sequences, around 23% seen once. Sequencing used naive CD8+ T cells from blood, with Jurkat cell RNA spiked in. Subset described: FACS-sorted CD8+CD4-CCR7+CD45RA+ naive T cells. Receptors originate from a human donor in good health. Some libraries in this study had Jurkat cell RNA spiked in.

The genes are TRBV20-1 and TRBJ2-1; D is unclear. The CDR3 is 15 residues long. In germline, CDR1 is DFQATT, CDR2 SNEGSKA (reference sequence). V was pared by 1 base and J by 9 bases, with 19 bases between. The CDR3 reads CSARAVPPPRPEQFF. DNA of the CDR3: TGCAGTGCTAGAGCGGTCCCGCCCCCGCGGCCTGAGCAGTTCTTC.

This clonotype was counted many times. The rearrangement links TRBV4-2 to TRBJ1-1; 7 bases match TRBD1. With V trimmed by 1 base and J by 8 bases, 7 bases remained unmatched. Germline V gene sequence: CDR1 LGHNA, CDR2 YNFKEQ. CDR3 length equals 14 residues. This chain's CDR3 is CASSQGDSEPEAFF. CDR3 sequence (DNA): TGTGCCAGCAGCCAAGGGGACAGTGAACCGGAAGCTTTCTTT.

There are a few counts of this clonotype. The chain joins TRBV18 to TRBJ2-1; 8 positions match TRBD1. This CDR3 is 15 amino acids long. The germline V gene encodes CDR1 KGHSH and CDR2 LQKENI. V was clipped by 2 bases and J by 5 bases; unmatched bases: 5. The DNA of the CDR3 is TGTGCCAGCTCACCAACCGACAGGGGCCACAATGAGCAGTTCTTC. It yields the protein CASSPTDRGHNEQFF.

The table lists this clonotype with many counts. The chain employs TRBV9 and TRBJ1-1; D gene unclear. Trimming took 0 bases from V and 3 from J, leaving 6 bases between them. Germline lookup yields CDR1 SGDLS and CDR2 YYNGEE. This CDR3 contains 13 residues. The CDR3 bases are TGTGCCAGCAGCGTAGATGGGGACACTGAAGCTTTCTTT. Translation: CASSVDGDTEAFF.

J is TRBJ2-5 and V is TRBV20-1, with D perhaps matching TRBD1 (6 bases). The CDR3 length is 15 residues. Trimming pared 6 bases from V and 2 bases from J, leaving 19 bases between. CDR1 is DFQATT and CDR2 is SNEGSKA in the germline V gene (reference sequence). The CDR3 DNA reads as TGCAGTGCGCACATACAGAGAGGGACACAAGAGACCCAGTACTTC. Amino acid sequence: CSAHIQRGTQETQYF.

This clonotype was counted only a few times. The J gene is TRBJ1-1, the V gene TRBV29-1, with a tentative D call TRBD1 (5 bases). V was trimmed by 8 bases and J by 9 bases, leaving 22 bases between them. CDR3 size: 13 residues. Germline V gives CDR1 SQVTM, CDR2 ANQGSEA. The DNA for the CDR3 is TGCAGCACACAGGATTTGCCCCCTCAACAAGCTTTCTTT. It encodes CSTQDLPPQQAFF.

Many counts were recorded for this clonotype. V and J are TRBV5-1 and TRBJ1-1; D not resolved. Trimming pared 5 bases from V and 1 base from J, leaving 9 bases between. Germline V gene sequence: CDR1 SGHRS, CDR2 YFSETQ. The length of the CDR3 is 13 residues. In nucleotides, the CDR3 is TGCGCCAGCAGTTCTACAGCGAACACTGAAGCTTTCTTT. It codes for CASSSTANTEAFF.

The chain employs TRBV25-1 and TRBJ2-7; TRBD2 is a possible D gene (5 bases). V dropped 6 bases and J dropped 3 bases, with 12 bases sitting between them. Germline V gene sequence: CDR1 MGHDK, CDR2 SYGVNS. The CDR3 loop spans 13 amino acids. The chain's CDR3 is CASSQEAVYEQYF. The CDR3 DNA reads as TGTGCCAGCAGCCAGGAGGCAGTCTACGAGCAGTACTTC.

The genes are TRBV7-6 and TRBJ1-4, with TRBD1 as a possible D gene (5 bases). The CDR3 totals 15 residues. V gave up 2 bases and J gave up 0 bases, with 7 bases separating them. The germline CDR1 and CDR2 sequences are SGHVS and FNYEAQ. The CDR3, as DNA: TGTGCCAGCAGCTTAACAGGATCAACTAATGAAAAACTGTTTTTT. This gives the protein CASSLTGSTNEKLFF.

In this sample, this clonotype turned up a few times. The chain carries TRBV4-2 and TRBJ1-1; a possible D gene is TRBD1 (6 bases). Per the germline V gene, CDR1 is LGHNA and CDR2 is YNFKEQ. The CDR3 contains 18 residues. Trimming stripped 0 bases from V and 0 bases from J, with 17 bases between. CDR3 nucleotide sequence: TGTGCCAGCAGCCAAGACCGGCTCGGAGGACAGCTGAACACTGAAGCTTTCTTT. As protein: CASSQDRLGGQLNTEAFF.